A single sample gave rise to the 15 T cell receptor beta chains below, sequenced in a study of molecular identifiers for immune sequencing clone quantification. TCRdb fed the PCR reads into MiXCR, producing one record per CDR3 protein. This table holds about 54,000 distinct CDR3 sequences, roughly a quarter found once. The sequencing sample was made of naive CD8+ T cells from blood, with Jurkat cell RNA spiked in. The subset is: FACS-sorted CD8+CD4-CCR7+CD45RA+ naive T cells. These receptors all stem from a human donor in good health. Some libraries in this study had Jurkat cell RNA spiked in.

This clonotype occurred many times. The chain couples TRBV7-3 to TRBJ2-5; D is perhaps TRBD2 (6 bases). Germline V gives CDR1 SGHTA, CDR2 FQGTGA. This CDR3 has 14 amino acids. Trimming stripped 3 bases from V and 4 bases from J, with 12 bases between. Here the CDR3 reads CASSFSGSLETQYF. CDR3 DNA sequence: TGTGCCAGCAGCTTTTCCGGGAGTTTAGAGACCCAGTACTTC.

This clonotype showed up many times. The gene calls are TRBV28 and TRBJ2-2, with D tentatively TRBD1 or TRBD2 (6 bases each). V was trimmed by 3 bases and J by 5 bases, leaving 22 bases between them. This CDR3 region has 18 residues. Germline lookup yields CDR1 MDHEN and CDR2 SYDVKM. The CDR3, as DNA: TGTGCCAGCAGTTTTGATCCCGCCGCGGGACACCAAACCGGGGAGCTGTTTTTT. As protein: CASSFDPAAGHQTGELFF.

Of note for this clonotype: A much larger clone differs by one base, so this may be a read error. The V call is TRBV12-3 or TRBV12-4, the J call TRBJ2-5, with 8 bases fitting TRBD1. CDR3 size: 15 residues. The CDR3 DNA follows: TGTGCCAGCAGATCTGGGACAGGAGTTCAAGAGCCCCAGTACTTC. This translates into CASRSGTGVQEPQYF.

Turning to this clonotype: A much bigger clone sits one base away, suggesting this may be a read error. The chain joins TRBV27 to TRBJ2-7, with TRBD2 identical over 9 bases. The CDR3 consists of 14 residues. V was clipped by 5 bases and J by 2 bases; unmatched bases: 4. Germline lookup yields CDR1 MNHEY and CDR2 SMNVEV (reference sequence). CDR3 DNA: TGTGCCAGCAGTCTGACTAGCGGCCCCTACGAGCAGTACTTC. It yields the protein CASSLTSGPYEQYF.

For this clonotype: One base away lies a much larger clone, so this may be a sequencing read error. The chain joins TRBV28 to TRBJ2-2; the match to TRBD1 covers 9 bases. The CDR3 length is 16 residues. Germline values: CDR1 MDHEN, CDR2 SYDVKM. V lost 3 bases, J lost 6 bases, and 8 bases stayed unmatched. The DNA of the CDR3 is TGTGCCAGCAGTTTCGTTGGGACAGGGAGGCCCGGGGAGCTGTTTTTT. Residues: CASSFVGTGRPGELFF.

As for this clonotype: A single base separates this from a much larger clone, so it may be a read error. The chain is built from TRBV2 and TRBJ2-3; tentatively, D is TRBD1 (5 bases). This CDR3 is 14 amino acids long. Trimming stripped 4 bases from V and 5 bases from J, with 13 bases between. Germline V CDR1 and CDR2: SNHLY, FYNNEI. CDR3 in DNA: TGTGCCAGCAGTGTATATGGGGCCTTAGATACGCAGTATTTT. Translation gives CASSVYGALDTQYF.

There are many counts of this clonotype. As DNA, the CDR3 is TGTGCCAGCAGCCAAGTATCCGGGTATAGCAATCAGCCCCAGCATTTT. Amino acid sequence: CASSQVSGYSNQPQHF. The chain couples TRBV3-1 to TRBJ1-5; D is unresolved. The V gene lost 1 base and the J gene lost 0 bases, with 10 bases spanning the gap. The CDR3 has 16 amino acids. Germline-derived CDR1 and CDR2 are LGHDT and YNNKEL (reference sequence).

About this clonotype: A much bigger clone sits one base away, suggesting this may be a read error. J is TRBJ1-2 and V is TRBV12-3 or TRBV12-4; D is uncertain. The V end was cut by 5 bases, the J end by 4 bases, with 11 bases between. The CDR3 has 13 amino acids. Here the CDR3 reads CASSPGKSYGYTF. The CDR3 DNA reads as TGTGCCAGCAGTCCCGGGAAAAGCTATGGCTACACCTTC.

As for this clonotype: Because the CDR3 is missing its conserved closing phenylalanine or tryptophan, this is likely a read error. The rearrangement uses TRBV7-9 and TRBJ1-1, with D perhaps matching TRBD1 (5 bases). The V gene lost 10 bases and the J gene lost 6 bases, with 15 bases spanning the gap. Germline CDR1 reads SEHNR; CDR2 reads FQNEAQ (reference sequence). This CDR3 has 12 amino acids. The CDR3 nucleotides are TGTGCCACCGTGGGGGTGAAGTCTGAAGCTTTCCTT. Amino acids: CATVGVKSEAFL.

This clonotype has a count of ten or more. The chain joins TRBV4-1 to TRBJ1-2; tentatively, D is TRBD1 (6 bases). Looked up from germline, CDR1 is MGHRA and CDR2 is YSYEKL. The V and J ends lost 3 bases and 4 bases respectively, with 15 bases between them. The CDR3 loop spans 15 amino acids. The chain's CDR3 is CASSQTTGFPYGYTF. The CDR3 DNA reads as TGCGCCAGCAGCCAGACAACAGGGTTCCCCTATGGCTACACCTTC.

Comments on this clonotype: A read error may explain this, as a much larger clone is one base away. This chain joins TRBV25-1 and TRBJ2-2, with D possibly TRBD2 on 6 matching bases. The germline CDR1 and CDR2 sequences are MGHDK and SYGVNS. This CDR3 is built from 16 residues. The CDR3, as DNA: TGTGCCAGCAGTGCCCGCCCTATGGAGGGCACCGGGGAGCTGGTTTTT. Translation: CASSARPMEGTGELVF.

This clonotype came up many times. This rearrangement joins TRBV5-1 to TRBJ1-1; D remains ambiguous. Germline loops: CDR1 SGHRS, CDR2 YFSETQ. The CDR3 is 15 amino acids. The ends were cut back, 0 bases at V and 0 bases at J, with 9 bases in the middle. The CDR3 sequence: CASSLVADLNTEAFF. CDR3 nucleotide sequence: TGCGCCAGCAGCTTGGTCGCAGACCTGAACACTGAAGCTTTCTTT.

This CDR3 is CASSPSGSFSTDTQYF. CDR3 bases: TGTGCCAGCTCACCAAGCGGGAGCTTTTCAACAGATACGCAGTATTTT. This chain uses TRBV18 with TRBJ2-3; 8 bases align to TRBD2. V lost 2 bases, J lost 3 bases, and 7 bases stayed unmatched. The germline CDR1 and CDR2 sequences are KGHSH and LQKENI. This CDR3 is 16 amino acids long.

This clonotype appeared many times. The rearrangement links TRBV7-9 to TRBJ2-7; 8 nucleotides align to TRBD2. Germline V gene data show CDR1 as SEHNR and CDR2 as FQNEAQ (reference sequence). With 5 bases clipped from V and 0 bases from J, the junction kept 9 bases outside the gene matches. The CDR3 has 16 residues. CDR3 bases: TGTGCCAGCAGCCCAGCGCGGGGGGAAGGCTCCTACGAGCAGTACTTC. Amino acids: CASSPARGEGSYEQYF.

This clonotype was seen many times. The chain employs TRBV13 and TRBJ1-1; D gene uncertain. The ends were cut back, 5 bases at V and 5 bases at J, with 12 bases in the middle. The CDR3 is made up of 13 amino acids. Germline V gene lookup returns CDR1 PRHDT and CDR2 FYEKMQ (reference sequence). CDR3 sequence: CASSLGGRTEAFF. In DNA form, the CDR3 reads TGTGCCAGCAGCCTTGGAGGTAGGACTGAAGCTTTCTTT.